This T cell receptor beta chain was identified during a study of blood T cells in healthy people across ages. Concerning this clonotype itself: Its antigen is still unknown.

General observations from the study: Donor CMV infection status was unknown, possibly confounding age-related changes in expanded clonotypes.

Germline V gene sequence: CDR1 SGHTA, CDR2 FQGNSA. The CDR3 covers 13 residues. A sample-barcoded 5' primer and a J-beta primer mix were used in a second PCR of roughly 7 to 12 cycles. From each sample, at least 2.5 million paired-end reads containing CDR3 were obtained. TCRdb independently ran MiXCR on the 5' RACE reads; one entry per CDR3 protein. The table shows some 1.5 million distinct CDR3 sequences, with less than 45% occurring only once. Isolation of PBMCs gave at least 6.5 million cells per sample. The clonotype was recovered from a woman under 30 in good health. The sequenced sample consisted of blood. The rearrangement joins TRBV7-2 to TRBJ2-1; possibly TRBD2 for D (6 bases). The better agreement between TRBJ2-7 and the DNA end casts doubt on the J call. CDR3 nucleotide sequence: TGTGCCACCAAGGAGGGGAATGGGTACGAGCAGTACTTC. It is translated as CATKEGNGYEQYF.